This is a list of T cell receptor beta chains from one sample in a study of beta chain features in type 1 diabetes. Data came from immunoSEQ multiplex PCR; TCRdb stores just in-frame clones and leaves some out. The sample yields some 160,000 clones, roughly 9.1% seen once. The specimen sequenced was central memory CD4+ T cells from blood. These receptors were collected from a woman aged 18-35 years in good health. The CDR3 runs from the conserved cysteine through the conserved F or W. A D gene is named only where the DNA matches it firmly. Where a row states a size, it is once, few, many or the class of an expanded clone; other rows omit it.

v_gene: TRBV29-1
d_gene: .
j_gene: TRBJ2-1
abundance: few
CDR3aa: CSVDRYNEQFF
CDR3nt: TGCAGCGTTGACCGTTACAATGAGCAGTTCTTC

v_gene: TRBV7-9
d_gene: .
j_gene: TRBJ1-1
abundance: few
CDR3aa: CASSFEWSRTEAFF
CDR3nt: TGTGCCAGCAGCTTCGAGTGGTCTAGGACTGAAGCTTTCTTT

v_gene: TRBV6-5
d_gene: TRBD1
j_gene: TRBJ1-2
abundance: .
CDR3aa: CASSDRGFGGYTF
CDR3nt: TGTGCCAGCAGTGACAGGGGATTCGGCGGCTACACCTTC

v_gene: TRBV28
d_gene: TRBD2
j_gene: TRBJ2-1
abundance: few
CDR3aa: CASRTLAGDYNEQFF
CDR3nt: TGTGCCAGTAGGACTTTAGCGGGAGATTACAATGAGCAGTTCTTC

v_gene: TRBV5-1
d_gene: .
j_gene: TRBJ2-7
abundance: few
CDR3aa: CASSSAGTTYEQYF
CDR3nt: TGCGCCAGCAGCTCCGCCGGGACAACCTACGAGCAGTACTTC

v_gene: TRBV6-6
d_gene: TRBD1
j_gene: TRBJ1-1
abundance: .
CDR3aa: CASSDSRQGREAFF
CDR3nt: TGTGCCAGCAGTGATAGCCGACAGGGACGAGAAGCTTTCTTT

v_gene: TRBV9
d_gene: TRBD1
j_gene: TRBJ2-5
abundance: .
CDR3aa: CASSAGQGGETQYF
CDR3nt: TGTGCCAGCAGCGCGGGACAGGGGGGAGAGACCCAGTACTTC

v_gene: TRBV30
d_gene: TRBD1
j_gene: TRBJ1-5
abundance: few
CDR3aa: CAWSTGGMDQPQHF
CDR3nt: TGTGCCTGGAGTACAGGGGGAATGGATCAGCCCCAGCATTTT

v_gene: TRBV30
d_gene: .
j_gene: TRBJ1-4
abundance: .
CDR3aa: CASGVGREKLFF
CDR3nt: TGTGCCTCCGGGGTCGGTCGGGAAAAACTGTTTTTT

v_gene: TRBV7-7
d_gene: .
j_gene: TRBJ1-1
abundance: .
CDR3aa: CASSTGMNTEAFF
CDR3nt: TGTGCTAGCAGCACAGGTATGAACACTGAAGCTTTCTTT

v_gene: TRBV5-1
d_gene: TRBD1
j_gene: TRBJ2-3
abundance: few
CDR3aa: CASSPGQLVTDTQYF
CDR3nt: TGCGCCAGCAGCCCGGGACAGCTAGTCACAGATACGCAGTATTTT

v_gene: TRBV29-1
d_gene: .
j_gene: TRBJ1-4
abundance: many
CDR3aa: CSGGVNEKLFF
CDR3nt: TGCAGCGGGGGAGTTAATGAAAAACTGTTTTTT

v_gene: TRBV15
d_gene: .
j_gene: TRBJ1-6
abundance: few
CDR3aa: CATSRDKGGPRSPLHF
CDR3nt: TGTGCCACCAGCAGAGACAAGGGCGGGCCTAGGTCACCCCTCCACTTT

v_gene: TRBV29-1
d_gene: TRBD1
j_gene: TRBJ2-2
abundance: few
CDR3aa: CSVEIRDSYTGELFF
CDR3nt: TGCAGCGTTGAGATAAGGGACAGCTACACCGGGGAGCTGTTTTTT

v_gene: TRBV2
d_gene: TRBD2
j_gene: TRBJ2-1
abundance: few
CDR3aa: CASSEVAWTSRGRYNEQFF
CDR3nt: TGTGCCAGCAGTGAAGTCGCCTGGACTAGCCGCGGTCGCTACAATGAGCAGTTCTTC

v_gene: TRBV29-1
d_gene: .
j_gene: TRBJ2-5
abundance: .
CDR3aa: CSVEISIGTKTQYF
CDR3nt: TGCAGCGTTGAAATTAGCATCGGGACAAAAACCCAGTACTTC

v_gene: TRBV18
d_gene: TRBD1
j_gene: TRBJ1-5
abundance: few
CDR3aa: CASTSPTDSQGGQPQHF
CDR3nt: TGTGCCAGCACCAGCCCGACGGACAGCCAGGGGGGTCAGCCCCAGCATTTT

v_gene: TRBV7-9
d_gene: TRBD2
j_gene: TRBJ2-3
abundance: few
CDR3aa: CASSPGTSGPTDTQYF
CDR3nt: TGTGCCAGCAGCCCGGGGACTAGCGGACCCACAGATACGCAGTATTTT

v_gene: TRBV7-2
d_gene: TRBD1
j_gene: TRBJ2-6
abundance: few
CDR3aa: CASSRQGGPGANVLTF
CDR3nt: TGTGCCAGCAGCCGACAGGGGGGACCCGGGGCCAACGTCCTGACTTTC

v_gene: TRBV7-9
d_gene: .
j_gene: TRBJ1-2
abundance: few
CDR3aa: CASSFAGSYGYTF
CDR3nt: TGTGCCAGCAGCTTTGCGGGGTCCTATGGCTACACCTTC

v_gene: TRBV6-5
d_gene: TRBD1
j_gene: TRBJ2-7
abundance: .
CDR3aa: CASSRRGTGLYEQYF
CDR3nt: TGTGCCAGCAGTCGCCGGGGGACAGGGCTTTACGAGCAGTACTTC

v_gene: TRBV7-2
d_gene: .
j_gene: TRBJ2-1
abundance: medium-sized
CDR3aa: CASSLSRGYGNEQFF
CDR3nt: TGTGCCAGCAGCTTGAGTCGAGGGTACGGCAATGAGCAGTTCTTC

v_gene: TRBV7-2
d_gene: .
j_gene: TRBJ1-1
abundance: many
CDR3aa: CASSLSTSNTEAFF
CDR3nt: TGTGCCAGCAGCTTATCGACATCGAACACTGAAGCTTTCTTT

v_gene: TRBV27
d_gene: TRBD1
j_gene: TRBJ2-7
abundance: few
CDR3aa: CASSPQGVYEQYF
CDR3nt: TGTGCCAGCAGTCCCCAGGGGGTCTACGAGCAGTACTTC

v_gene: TRBV18
d_gene: TRBD1
j_gene: TRBJ2-7
abundance: .
CDR3aa: CASSPPSLGQGAHEQYF
CDR3nt: TGTGCCAGCTCACCACCCAGTCTGGGACAGGGGGCCCACGAGCAGTACTTC

v_gene: TRBV5-1
d_gene: TRBD2
j_gene: TRBJ2-1
abundance: few
CDR3aa: CASRAGGPIGDEQFF
CDR3nt: TGCGCCAGCAGGGCGGGAGGGCCGATAGGGGATGAGCAGTTCTTC

v_gene: TRBV4-2
d_gene: TRBD2
j_gene: TRBJ2-4
abundance: .
CDR3aa: CASSQNGLVPPKNIQYF
CDR3nt: TGTGCCAGCAGCCAAAACGGACTAGTTCCTCCCAAAAACATTCAGTACTTC

v_gene: TRBV7-2
d_gene: .
j_gene: TRBJ2-7
abundance: .
CDR3aa: CASSASSGRYEQYF
CDR3nt: TGTGCCAGCAGCGCCTCCTCCGGGAGATACGAGCAGTACTTC

v_gene: TRBV7-9
d_gene: .
j_gene: TRBJ2-7
abundance: .
CDR3aa: CASSSGFEQYF
CDR3nt: TGTGCCAGCAGCTCAGGGTTCGAGCAGTACTTC

v_gene: TRBV5-4
d_gene: TRBD1
j_gene: TRBJ1-1
abundance: .
CDR3aa: CASSSGGFMNTEAFF
CDR3nt: TGTGCCAGCAGCTCAGGGGGGTTCATGAACACTGAAGCTTTCTTT

v_gene: TRBV10-3
d_gene: TRBD2
j_gene: TRBJ2-5
abundance: .
CDR3aa: CAISESQLAGGETQYF
CDR3nt: TGTGCCATCAGTGAGTCCCAACTAGCGGGAGGAGAGACCCAGTACTTC

v_gene: TRBV21-1
d_gene: .
j_gene: TRBJ2-6
abundance: few
CDR3aa: CASSPRTGPFSGANVLTF
CDR3nt: TGTGCCAGCAGCCCCCGGACAGGTCCCTTCTCTGGGGCCAACGTCCTGACTTTC

v_gene: TRBV6-6
d_gene: .
j_gene: TRBJ2-4
abundance: few
CDR3aa: CASRAGQSIAKNIQYF
CDR3nt: TGTGCCAGCAGAGCCGGACAGAGCATAGCCAAAAACATTCAGTACTTC

v_gene: TRBV7-2
d_gene: .
j_gene: TRBJ1-1
abundance: .
CDR3aa: CASSRRNTEAFF
CDR3nt: TGTGCCAGCAGCCGCAGGAACACTGAAGCTTTCTTT

v_gene: TRBV21-1
d_gene: .
j_gene: TRBJ1-5
abundance: few
CDR3aa: CASSKRSPHQPQHF
CDR3nt: TGTGCCAGCAGCAAACGGTCACCTCATCAGCCCCAGCATTTT

v_gene: TRBV20-1
d_gene: .
j_gene: TRBJ2-3
abundance: few
CDR3aa: CSALRWDTQYF
CDR3nt: TGCAGTGCCCTCAGGTGGGATACGCAGTATTTT

v_gene: TRBV7-2
d_gene: .
j_gene: TRBJ2-3
abundance: few
CDR3aa: CASSPLAPANTQYF
CDR3nt: TGTGCCAGCAGCCCGCTGGCTCCAGCGAATACGCAGTATTTT

v_gene: TRBV15
d_gene: TRBD2
j_gene: TRBJ2-3
abundance: .
CDR3aa: CATSITSGRAVPPYF
CDR3nt: TGTGCCACCAGCATTACTAGCGGGAGGGCAGTCCCCCCGTATTTT

v_gene: TRBV2
d_gene: .
j_gene: TRBJ2-1
abundance: .
CDR3aa: CASSGQGWGDEQFF
CDR3nt: TGTGCCAGCAGTGGACAGGGTTGGGGGGATGAGCAGTTCTTC

v_gene: TRBV7-2
d_gene: .
j_gene: TRBJ2-7
abundance: .
CDR3aa: CASSLGGFGYEQYF
CDR3nt: TGTGCCAGCAGCTTAGGAGGGTTTGGCTACGAGCAGTACTTC

v_gene: TRBV30
d_gene: TRBD1
j_gene: TRBJ1-1
abundance: .
CDR3aa: CAWSPTLQGGTEAFF
CDR3nt: TGTGCCTGGAGCCCCACCCTGCAGGGGGGCACTGAAGCTTTCTTT

v_gene: TRBV6-1
d_gene: TRBD2
j_gene: TRBJ2-1
abundance: few
CDR3aa: CASSEYGTSGAKVQFF
CDR3nt: TGTGCCAGCAGTGAATACGGGACTAGCGGGGCCAAGGTGCAGTTCTTC

v_gene: TRBV2
d_gene: TRBD1
j_gene: TRBJ1-4
abundance: .
CDR3aa: CASSEQTGIGEKLFF
CDR3nt: TGTGCCAGCAGTGAACAGACAGGGATTGGCGAAAAACTGTTTTTT

v_gene: TRBV4-3
d_gene: TRBD2
j_gene: TRBJ2-1
abundance: few
CDR3aa: CASSQVPTGTSGGAGNEQFF
CDR3nt: TGCGCCAGCAGCCAAGTCCCGACCGGGACTAGCGGGGGGGCGGGGAATGAGCAGTTCTTC

v_gene: TRBV10-3
d_gene: .
j_gene: TRBJ1-2
abundance: .
CDR3aa: CAIRYNPGQGSDGYTF
CDR3nt: TGTGCCATCAGGTACAACCCTGGGCAGGGATCGGATGGCTACACCTTC

v_gene: TRBV25-1
d_gene: .
j_gene: TRBJ1-2
abundance: few
CDR3aa: CASSRAGAGDGYTF
CDR3nt: TGTGCCAGCAGTAGGGCAGGGGCTGGGGATGGCTACACCTTC

v_gene: TRBV7-2
d_gene: TRBD2
j_gene: TRBJ2-4
abundance: few
CDR3aa: CASSISGLAGPLGKNIQYF
CDR3nt: TGTGCCAGCAGCATTTCGGGACTAGCGGGCCCCCTAGGCAAAAACATTCAGTACTTC

v_gene: TRBV10-3
d_gene: TRBD1
j_gene: TRBJ1-1
abundance: few
CDR3aa: CAINPGTGGAAEAFF
CDR3nt: TGTGCCATCAACCCCGGGACAGGGGGCGCCGCTGAAGCTTTCTTT

v_gene: TRBV9
d_gene: .
j_gene: TRBJ2-5
abundance: few
CDR3aa: CASSLSGQETQYF
CDR3nt: TGTGCCAGCAGCCTCAGCGGTCAAGAGACCCAGTACTTC

v_gene: TRBV30
d_gene: .
j_gene: TRBJ2-7
abundance: .
CDR3aa: CAWSRGSSYEQYF
CDR3nt: TGTGCCTGGAGCAGAGGAAGCTCCTACGAGCAGTACTTC